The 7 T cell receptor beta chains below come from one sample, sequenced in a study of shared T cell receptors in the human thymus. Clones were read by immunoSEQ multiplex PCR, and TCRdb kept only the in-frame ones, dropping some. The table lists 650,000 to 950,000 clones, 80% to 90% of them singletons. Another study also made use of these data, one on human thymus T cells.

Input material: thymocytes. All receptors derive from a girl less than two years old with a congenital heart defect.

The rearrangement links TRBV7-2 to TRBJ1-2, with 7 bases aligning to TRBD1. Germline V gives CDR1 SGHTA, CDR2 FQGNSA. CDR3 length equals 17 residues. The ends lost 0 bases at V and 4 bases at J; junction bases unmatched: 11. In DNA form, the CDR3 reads TGTGCCAGCAGCTTAGCCAAGGGACAGCTACTCTTCTATGGCTACACCTTC. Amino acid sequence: CASSLAKGQLLFYGYTF.

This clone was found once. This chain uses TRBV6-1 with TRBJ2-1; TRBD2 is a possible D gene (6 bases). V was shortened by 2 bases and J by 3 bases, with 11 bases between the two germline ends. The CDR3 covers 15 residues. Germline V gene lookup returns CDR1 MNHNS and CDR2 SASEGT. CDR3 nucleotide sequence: TGTGCCAGCAGTGAATTTGGGGGGTACTACAATGAGCAGTTCTTC. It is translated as CASSEFGGYYNEQFF.

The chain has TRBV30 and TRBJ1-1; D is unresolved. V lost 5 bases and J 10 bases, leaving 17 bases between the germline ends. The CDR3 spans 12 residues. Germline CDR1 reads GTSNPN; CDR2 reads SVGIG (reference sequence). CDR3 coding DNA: TGTGCCTGGTTGTTTGAGGGAGATCGAGCTTTCTTT. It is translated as CAWLFEGDRAFF. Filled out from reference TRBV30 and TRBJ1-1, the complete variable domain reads SQTIHQWPATLVQPVGSPLSLECTVEGTSNPNLYWYRQAAGRGLQLLFYSVGIGQISSEVPQNLSASRPQDRQFILSSKKLLLSDSGFYLCAWLFEGDRAFFGQGTRLTVV.

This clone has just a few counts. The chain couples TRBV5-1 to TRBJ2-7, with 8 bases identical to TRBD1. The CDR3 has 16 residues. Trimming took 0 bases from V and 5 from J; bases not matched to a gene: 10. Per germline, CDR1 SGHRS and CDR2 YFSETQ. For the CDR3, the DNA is TGCGCCAGCAGCTTGGCGATAAAGGACAGGGCGCACGAGCAGTACTTC. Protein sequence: CASSLAIKDRAHEQYF. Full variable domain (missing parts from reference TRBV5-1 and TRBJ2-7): KAGVTQTPRYLIKTRGQQVTLSCSPISGHRSVSWYQQTPGQGLQFLFEYFSETQRNKGNFPGRFSGRQFSNSRSEMNVSTLELGDSALYLCASSLAIKDRAHEQYFGPGTRLTVT.

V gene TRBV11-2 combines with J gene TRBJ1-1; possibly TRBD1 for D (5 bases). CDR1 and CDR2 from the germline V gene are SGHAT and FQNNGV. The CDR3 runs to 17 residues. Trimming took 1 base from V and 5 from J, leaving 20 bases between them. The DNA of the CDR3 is TGTGCCAGCAGCTTAGGGTCTCCGTGGGGCGGGGGTACTGAAGCTTTCTTT. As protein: CASSLGSPWGGGTEAFF.

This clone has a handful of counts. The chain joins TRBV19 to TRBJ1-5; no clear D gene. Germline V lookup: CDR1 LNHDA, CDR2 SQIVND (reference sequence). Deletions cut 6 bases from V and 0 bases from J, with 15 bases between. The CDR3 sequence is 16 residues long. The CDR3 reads CASSTNKEGSNQPQHF. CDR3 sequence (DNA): TGTGCCAGTAGCACAAACAAAGAGGGTAGCAATCAGCCCCAGCATTTT.

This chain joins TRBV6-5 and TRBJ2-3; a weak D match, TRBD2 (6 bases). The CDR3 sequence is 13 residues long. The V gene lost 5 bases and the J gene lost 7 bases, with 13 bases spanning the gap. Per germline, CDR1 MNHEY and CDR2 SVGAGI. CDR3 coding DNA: TGTGCCAGCAGTCAAACTAGCACCCATACGCAGTATTTT. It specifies CASSQTSTHTQYF.